Presented here are 10 T cell receptor beta chains from one specimen sequenced in a study of T cells in localized non-small cell lung cancer. Only in-frame clones appear in the TCRdb table, and some are missing; sequencing was by immunoSEQ multiplex PCR. The sample lists 9,800 or so clones, just under 45% occurring once. Sequencing was performed on lymph node tissue, taken before any cancer treatment. Receptors were obtained from a woman aged 35 to 70 with stage I lung adenocarcinoma.

This CDR3 is CAWSDGLSRGGYTF. The DNA for the CDR3 is TGTGCCTGGAGCGACGGACTATCTCGTGGTGGCTACACCTTC. The rearrangement joins TRBV30 to TRBJ1-2; D gene ambiguous. Deletions cut 3 bases from V and 7 bases from J, with 18 bases between. Germline-derived CDR1 and CDR2 are GTSNPN and SVGIG (reference sequence). This CDR3 region has 14 residues. Drawing the rest from reference TRBV30 and TRBJ1-2, the complete variable domain is SQTIHQWPATLVQPVGSPLSLECTVEGTSNPNLYWYRQAAGRGLQLLFYSVGIGQISSEVPQNLSASRPQDRQFILSSKKLLLSDSGFYLCAWSDGLSRGGYTFGSGTRLTVV.

The CDR3 DNA reads as TGCGCCAGCAGCTTGGCCACGGGGGGAGAGACCCAGTACTTC. Its translation: CASSLATGGETQYF. The V and J genes are TRBV5-1 and TRBJ2-5; 7 bases fit TRBD2. Germline V gene data show CDR1 as SGHRS and CDR2 as YFSETQ. The length of the CDR3 is 14 residues. V was pared by 0 bases and J by 4 bases, with 3 bases of the junction left unmatched.

The chain is built from TRBV15 and TRBJ2-7; no clear D gene. In germline, CDR1 is LNHNV, CDR2 YYDKDF (reference sequence). The V end was cut by 3 bases, the J end by 2 bases, with 11 bases between. This CDR3 contains 14 residues. The CDR3 DNA sequence: TGTGCCACCAGCAGGTCCAGATCAACCTACGAGCAGTACTTC. Protein sequence: CATSRSRSTYEQYF.

This chain links TRBV6-8 with TRBJ1-1; D gene ambiguous. Trimming removed 10 bases at V and 8 bases at J, with 17 bases between. Germline loops: CDR1 MNHGY, CDR2 SAAAGT. This CDR3 is built from 12 residues. Here the CDR3 reads CATWGGFIEAFF. CDR3 sequence (DNA): TGTGCCACCTGGGGTGGATTTATCGAAGCTTTCTTT.

The chain has TRBV29-1 and TRBJ1-2, with a weak D call TRBD1 (6 bases). The CDR3 length is 12 residues. V was trimmed by 3 bases and J by 4 bases, leaving 9 bases between them. Germline values: CDR1 SQVTM, CDR2 ANQGSEA. The CDR3 DNA follows: TGCAGCGTTGATGCACAGGGCTATGGCTACACCTTC. Translated: CSVDAQGYGYTF.

The chain has TRBV29-1 and TRBJ2-5; D perhaps matches TRBD1 (6 bases). Germline V lookup: CDR1 SQVTM, CDR2 ANQGSEA. The CDR3 contains 13 residues. V lost 5 bases and J lost 4, with 14 bases in between. The CDR3 coding sequence is TGCAGCGTTCAGGCCTTAGGGGGAGAGACCCAGTACTTC. Its translation is CSVQALGGETQYF.

This clone has just a few counts. The chain employs TRBV6-8 and TRBJ1-2; TRBD1 matches 7 bases. The CDR3 is made up of 15 amino acids. V dropped 6 bases and J dropped 4; count of bases not matched to a gene: 11. Germline V gives CDR1 MNHGY, CDR2 SAAAGT. The CDR3: CASRGGTVSLYGYTF. As DNA, the CDR3 is TGTGCCAGCAGGGGCGGGACAGTCTCCCTCTATGGCTACACCTTC.

This clone was seen a handful of times. Relative to the germline gene, one junction end is altered; a read error may explain this. This rearrangement joins TRBV27 to TRBJ2-3; 12 positions agree with TRBD2. Germline loops: CDR1 MNHEY, CDR2 SMNVEV (reference sequence). There are 15 residues in the CDR3. The CDR3 region has the DNA TGTGCCACCAGTGACGAACTAGCGGGGGGAAATACGCAGTATTTT. It specifies CATSDELAGGNTQYF.

The chain employs TRBV6-7 and TRBJ2-2; a weak D match, TRBD2 (7 bases). TRBV6-7 is an open reading frame, and its role is uncertain. V was pared by 10 bases and J by 3 bases, with 12 bases between. The length of the CDR3 is 13 residues. The CDR3 region is CATWGGYTGELFF. For the CDR3, the DNA is TGTGCCACATGGGGGGGCTACACCGGGGAGCTGTTTTTT.

This clone was detected a few times. The chain employs TRBV9 and TRBJ1-2, with D perhaps TRBD1 (5 bases). Trimming took off 3 bases at V and 1 base at J, with 16 bases between the two ends. The CDR3 sequence is 16 residues long. From germline, CDR1 is SGDLS and CDR2 YYNGEE. CDR3 nucleotide sequence: TGTGCCAGCAGCGCCCCAGGGTTCGGCAGTAACTATGGCTACACCTTC. Protein: CASSAPGFGSNYGYTF.